This entry concerns a single TCR beta chain. Generated by immunoSEQ multiplex PCR, the TCRdb table keeps only in-frame clones and is missing some. Found here are about 4,900 clones, around 30% of them singletons; the top ten hold less than 15%. Unmatched junction bases numbered 6, after V lost 4 bases and J lost 8 bases. The CDR3 has 14 residues. CDR1 is SGHRS and CDR2 is YFSETQ in the germline V gene. The sample originates from a study of sequential checkpoint blockade in melanoma. Described treatment: randomized to nivolumab then ipilimumab (arm A) or the reverse (arm B). The sample in question was tumor tissue (inferred from file names), obtained from a patient given nivolumab and ipilimumab in sequence. The J gene is TRBJ1-2, the V gene TRBV5-1, with TRBD1 matching over 12 bases. This receptor was obtained from a human donor with melanoma. This CDR3 is CASSDGTGGYGYTF. For the CDR3, the DNA is TGCGCCAGCAGCGACGGGACAGGGGGCTACGGCTACACCTTC.